Shown below are 3 T cell receptor beta chains from a single sample sequenced in a study of PD-1 blockade in classical Hodgkin lymphoma. The protocol was immunoSEQ multiplex PCR, while the TCRdb copy is restricted to in-frame clones and leaves out a portion. The data show about 94,000 clones, 80% to 90% seen once. Every patient experienced relapse after autologous stem cell transplantation, and brentuximab vedotin exposure varied. Here the sequenced sample was peripheral blood mononuclear cells (PBMCs), taken before the second cycle of nivolumab. Source of these receptors: a human donor with classical Hodgkin lymphoma.

This clone was seen a handful of times. The chain recombines TRBV2 with TRBJ1-6; unclear D gene. Germline V gene data show CDR1 as SNHLY and CDR2 as FYNNEI. This CDR3 comprises 14 residues. V was trimmed by 8 bases and J by 3 bases, leaving 11 bases between them. CDR3 residues: CASEKDFYNSPLHF. The CDR3 coding sequence is TGTGCCAGCGAGAAGGATTTCTATAATTCACCCCTCCACTTT. The complete variable domain, with remaining parts taken from reference TRBV2 and TRBJ1-6, reads EPEVTQTPSHQVTQMGQEVILRCVPISNHLYFYWYRQILGQKVEFLVSFYNNEISEKSEIFDDQFSVERPDGSNFTLKIRSTKLEDSAMYFCASEKDFYNSPLHFGNGTRLTVT.

CDR3 bases: TGTGCCATCAGTTACACCGGAGCCGTGAACTACGAGCAGTACTTC. Translation gives CAISYTGAVNYEQYF. The chain employs TRBV10-3 and TRBJ2-7, with no clear D. Between the trimmed V and J ends, which lost 5 bases and 3 bases, there was a span of 17 bases. Germline lookup yields CDR1 ENHRY and CDR2 SYGVKD. The CDR3 runs 15 residues.

The rearrangement joins TRBV30 to TRBJ1-1; 8 nucleotides match TRBD1. Trimming took 2 bases from V and 1 from J; bases not matched to a gene: 0. Germline CDR1 and CDR2: GTSNPN and SVGIG (reference sequence). This CDR3 contains 13 residues. CDR3: CAWSTGGNTEAFF. The CDR3 coding sequence is TGTGCCTGGAGTACAGGGGGGAACACTGAAGCTTTCTTT. Combining the CDR3 with reference TRBV30 and TRBJ1-1 gives the whole variable domain SQTIHQWPATLVQPVGSPLSLECTVEGTSNPNLYWYRQAAGRGLQLLFYSVGIGQISSEVPQNLSASRPQDRQFILSSKKLLLSDSGFYLCAWSTGGNTEAFFGQGTRLTVV.